The 3 T cell receptor beta chains given below trace back to one sample, sequenced in a study of metastatic and nonmetastatic thyroid tumors. No treatment of any kind had been given to any patient before thyroid surgery. TCRdb re-called clones from the PCR reads using MiXCR. The sample contains more than 15,000 clones, around a sixth of which appear only once. Sequencing was done on a sample of blood. The receptor set was obtained from a male donor with papillary thyroid cancer or a benign thyroid nodule (not recorded which). Some clones in this sample may be carry-over from other donors' samples.

This clone has a count of ten or more. The CDR3 reads CAATWADTQYF. CDR3 sequence (DNA): TGTGCCGCCACGTGGGCAGATACGCAGTATTTT. The chain has TRBV25-1 and TRBJ2-3; D remains ambiguous. Germline V gene data show CDR1 as MGHDK and CDR2 as SYGVNS. Trimming took off 11 bases at V and 4 bases at J, with 10 bases between the two ends. The CDR3 contains 11 residues.

This clone was detected many times. The J gene is TRBJ1-2, the V gene TRBV7-9; the D gene is possibly TRBD1 (5 bases). The CDR3 is made up of 15 amino acids. Trimming removed 1 base at V and 5 bases at J, with 14 bases between. Per the germline V gene, CDR1 is SEHNR and CDR2 is FQNEAQ (reference sequence). In DNA form, the CDR3 reads TGTGCCAGCAGCTTAGGAACGGGACGGGAATATGGCTACACCTTC. This translates into CASSLGTGREYGYTF.

This clone was found many times. The genes are TRBV10-1 and TRBJ2-7; TRBD1 might be the D (5 bases). Trimming took off 0 bases at V and 6 bases at J, with 24 bases between the two ends. The length of the CDR3 is 18 residues. From germline, CDR1 is WNHNN and CDR2 SYGVQD (reference sequence). Here the CDR3 reads CASSESTVKGRAWREQYF. The CDR3 region has the DNA TGCGCCAGCAGTGAGTCGACGGTGAAGGGCAGGGCCTGGCGCGAGCAGTACTTC.